The clone carrying this T cell receptor (beta chain) was seen more than once but under ten times. Its specificity is unknown. The data stem from a study of CD8 T cells in ankylosing spondylitis. Study-level results: What appeared characteristic of ankylosing spondylitis blood was a TCR beta motif of eight highly homologous variants. Enrichment of disease-linked clones was reportedly significant in matched ankylosing spondylitis synovial fluid.

The V end lost 4 bases, the J end lost 1 base, and 7 bases lay between the germline ends. CDR3 length: 13 residues. From germline, CDR1 is ENHRY and CDR2 SYGVKD. Quantitative 5'-RACE with molecular barcodes generated TCR beta libraries. TCRdb ran MiXCR on the 5' RACE reads and lists one entry per CDR3 protein. The sample lists 390,000 or so distinct CDR3 sequences, approximately 20% occurring once. This chain uses TRBV10-3 with TRBJ2-5; D uncertain. This receptor was identified in a male donor with ankylosing spondylitis. Material for sequencing was blood, either unsorted or a sorted T cell fraction (not recorded which). The CDR3: CAISVGSQETQYF. CDR3 DNA: TGTGCCATCAGTGTTGGCAGCCAAGAGACCCAGTACTTC.